The 18 T cell receptor beta chains below come from one sample, sequenced in a study of beta chain features in type 1 diabetes (dated 2018 in TCRdb). Library preparation employed the immunoSEQ multiplex PCR assay. All of the isolated RNA was reverse transcribed with the High Capacity cDNA Reverse Transcription Kit, so expressed TCRB transcripts were sequenced. TCRdb provides this immuneACCESS table in a form limited to in-frame rearrangements. Some clones are lacking; in checked studies, under half of them reflect an unresolved V gene, and why the rest are absent is not known. Present in this sample are approximately 100,000 clones, 25% to 35% of which were seen just once. The top ten clonotypes cover 0.5% to 0.6% of the sample. Broader findings and caveats from the paper: Type 1 diabetes patients showed a moderate but significant shortening of TCRB CDR3 length in all four CD4+ subsets.

Their antigens remain unidentified. Sequencing used central memory CD4+ T cells from blood. These receptors all come from a woman aged 18 to 35 with type 1 diabetes.

The chain combines TRBV7-9 with TRBJ2-1; tentatively, D is TRBD2 (6 bases). The germline gives CDR1 SEHNR, CDR2 FQNEAQ (reference sequence). The CDR3 sequence is 17 residues long. The ends were cut back, 2 bases at V and 0 bases at J, with 14 bases in the middle. The CDR3 is CASSLLRGGGSYNEQFF. CDR3 in DNA: TGTGCCAGCAGCTTACTCCGGGGAGGAGGCTCCTACAATGAGCAGTTCTTC.

The table lists this clone with a few counts. The chain joins TRBV28 to TRBJ1-1; 9 bases agree with TRBD1. Germline assignment: CDR1 MDHEN and CDR2 SYDVKM. V shed 8 bases and J 5 bases; nucleotides not matched to a gene: 15. This CDR3 has 16 residues. CDR3 sequence: CASPASIGQGRTEAFF. For the CDR3, the DNA is TGTGCCAGCCCCGCCAGTATAGGACAGGGGAGGACTGAAGCTTTCTTT.

A few counts support this clone. This rearrangement joins TRBV18 to TRBJ2-1; 7 bases agree with TRBD2. The CDR3 consists of 14 residues. V lost 3 bases and J lost 9; bases outside the gene matches: 8. Germline CDR1 reads KGHSH; CDR2 reads LQKENI. The CDR3 coding sequence is TGTGCCAGCTCACCGAGTAGACTAGCCCCTGAGCAGTTCTTC. Its protein product is CASSPSRLAPEQFF.

The chain carries TRBV7-6 and TRBJ1-6; no clear D gene. Germline values: CDR1 SGHVS, CDR2 FNYEAQ. Deletions cut 2 bases from V and 9 bases from J, with 5 bases between. CDR3 size: 12 residues. The CDR3 loop reads CASSLNGSPLHF. In DNA, the CDR3 is TGTGCCAGCAGCTTAAACGGTTCACCCCTCCACTTT.

This rearrangement joins TRBV29-1 to TRBJ2-7; the D gene is possibly TRBD2 (5 bases). This CDR3 spans 13 amino acids. The V and J ends lost 7 bases and 2 bases respectively, with 15 bases between them. Germline loops: CDR1 SQVTM, CDR2 ANQGSEA. CDR3 nucleotides: TGCAGCGCCACAAGCCGGGGTCCCTACGAGCAGTACTTC. Translating gives CSATSRGPYEQYF.

This clone was recorded a few times. The J gene is TRBJ1-1, the V gene TRBV11-2; tentative D call: TRBD1 (6 bases). V was clipped by 1 base and J by 1 base, with 10 bases between them. CDR1 SGHAT and CDR2 FQNNGV come from the germline V gene. The CDR3 sequence is 15 residues long. DNA of the CDR3: TGTGCCAGCAGCTTAGTGGCGGGGGCGAACACTGAAGCTTTCTTT. Its protein is CASSLVAGANTEAFF.

V gene TRBV5-6 combines with J gene TRBJ2-1; 11 bases fit TRBD2. CDR1 is SGHDT and CDR2 is YYEEEE in the germline V gene. The CDR3 length is 15 residues. With V trimmed by 5 bases and J by 6 bases, 7 bases remained unmatched. CDR3 sequence: CASRLLAGEVNEQFF. The CDR3 nucleotides read TGTGCCAGCAGGCTACTAGCGGGAGAGGTCAATGAGCAGTTCTTC.

The V call is TRBV4-2, the J call TRBJ2-5, with D possibly TRBD2 on 5 matching bases. In germline, CDR1 is LGHNA, CDR2 YNFKEQ. There are 17 residues in the CDR3. The germline V and J ends were trimmed by 4 bases and 5 bases, with 23 bases remaining between them. The CDR3 loop is CASSPLGQGGNGETQYF. The CDR3 region has the DNA TGTGCCAGCAGCCCACTGGGCCAAGGAGGCAACGGGGAGACCCAGTACTTC.

This clone has just a few counts. The V call is TRBV5-1, the J call TRBJ2-1; D is uncertain. The V end was cut by 0 bases, the J end by 4 bases, with 11 bases between. Looked up from germline, CDR1 is SGHRS and CDR2 is YFSETQ. This CDR3 spans 15 amino acids. CDR3 loop: CASSLEITEYNEQFF. The CDR3 DNA reads as TGCGCCAGCAGCTTGGAGATAACAGAGTACAATGAGCAGTTCTTC.

CDR3 region: CASSLEGQLRYNEQFF. The CDR3 bases are TGTGCCAGCAGCTTAGAGGGGCAACTAAGATACAATGAGCAGTTCTTC. The J gene is TRBJ2-1, the V gene TRBV11-3, with D perhaps matching TRBD1 (5 bases). The V gene lost 0 bases and the J gene lost 4 bases, with 13 bases spanning the gap. CDR1 and CDR2 (germline): SGHNT, YENEEA. The CDR3 is made up of 16 amino acids.

This clone was observed a few times. This chain connects TRBV18 to TRBJ2-2; 8 bases fit TRBD1. The CDR3 consists of 16 residues. Germline trimming cut 3 bases from V and 8 bases from J; bases unmatched to any gene: 11. Germline-derived CDR1 and CDR2 are KGHSH and LQKENI. CDR3 nucleotides: TGTGCCAGCTCACCGGGGACAGGCCAAATCCAAGGGGAGCTGTTTTTT. Translation gives CASSPGTGQIQGELFF.

This clone turned up a few times. The J gene is TRBJ1-2, the V gene TRBV18, with a possible D match to TRBD1 (6 bases). CDR1 KGHSH and CDR2 LQKENI come from the germline V gene. CDR3 length: 17 amino acids. V lost 0 bases to trimming and J lost 0 bases, with 14 bases between them. The CDR3 loop reads CASSPPLQGITNYGYTF. DNA of the CDR3: TGTGCCAGCTCACCACCGCTACAGGGAATCACTAACTATGGCTACACCTTC.

J is TRBJ1-1 and V is TRBV18; D is unresolved. The CDR3 loop spans 15 amino acids. The germline V gene has CDR1 KGHSH and CDR2 LQKENI. The ends were cut back, 0 bases at V and 1 base at J, with 9 bases in the middle. CDR3 loop: CASSPPDNTNTEAFF. DNA of the CDR3: TGTGCCAGCTCACCACCTGATAACACGAACACTGAAGCTTTCTTT. Full variable domain (rest looked up from reference TRBV18 and TRBJ1-1): NAGVMQNPRHLVRRRGQEARLRCSPMKGHSHVYWYRQLPEEGLKFMVYLQKENIIDESGMPKERFSAEFPKEGPSILRIQQVVRGDSAAYFCASSPPDNTNTEAFFGQGTRLTVV.

The chain recombines TRBV5-5 with TRBJ1-2; D uncertain. Germline-derived CDR1 and CDR2 are SGHKS and YYEKEE (reference sequence). This CDR3 has 14 residues. V was clipped by 5 bases and J by 4 bases, with 15 bases between them. Here the CDR3 reads CASRSTAFPYGYTF. Here the CDR3 DNA reads TGTGCCAGCAGATCTACAGCTTTTCCCTATGGCTACACCTTC.

The chain is built from TRBV7-2 and TRBJ2-2; D may be TRBD2 (6 bases). V lost 4 bases, J lost 2 bases, and 14 bases lay in between. The CDR3 extends over 16 amino acids. Looked up from germline, CDR1 is SGHTA and CDR2 is FQGNSA. CDR3 in amino acids: CASSSSGSHNTGELFF. The DNA of the CDR3 is TGTGCCAGCAGCTCCTCCGGGAGCCACAACACCGGGGAGCTGTTTTTT.

The CDR3 DNA follows: TGTGCCAGCTCACCAAGGCCCCAGGGTTTGCCGTTCTTC. Its translation is CASSPRPQGLPFF. V and J are TRBV18 and TRBJ2-1, with D possibly TRBD1 on 5 matching bases. Trimming stripped 2 bases from V and 15 bases from J, with 17 bases between. The germline gives CDR1 KGHSH, CDR2 LQKENI. The CDR3 runs 13 residues.

The chain couples TRBV7-3 to TRBJ1-2, with D perhaps matching TRBD1 (5 bases). The V gene lost 5 bases and the J gene lost 5 bases, with 12 bases spanning the gap. Germline V gene lookup returns CDR1 SGHTA and CDR2 FQGTGA. The length of the CDR3 is 13 residues. The CDR3 DNA follows: TGTGCCAGCAGCGGGGGGGAGGTGTATGGCTACACCTTC. Protein: CASSGGEVYGYTF.

The table lists this clone with a few counts. The chain combines TRBV2 with TRBJ2-5; possibly TRBD1 for D (5 bases). The CDR3 contains 12 residues. V lost 1 base and J lost 5, with 5 bases in between. The germline V gene encodes CDR1 SNHLY and CDR2 FYNNEI. CDR3 DNA: TGTGCCAGCAGTGAAGACAGGGAGACCCAGTACTTC. As protein: CASSEDRETQYF. The whole variable domain, remainder taken from reference TRBV2 and TRBJ2-5, is EPEVTQTPSHQVTQMGQEVILRCVPISNHLYFYWYRQILGQKVEFLVSFYNNEISEKSEIFDDQFSVERPDGSNFTLKIRSTKLEDSAMYFCASSEDRETQYFGPGTRLLVL.